This T cell receptor (beta chain) comes out of a study of post-analysis software for immune sequencing data. Turning to the study itself: Multiple sclerosis in the patients followed relapsing-remitting, secondary progressive and progressive-relapsing courses. Whole-study findings and limits: Five or six TRBV segments were significantly more frequent in patients than in controls. TRBV5-6, TRBV5-1 and TRBV20-1 were among these segments. When the samples were clustered directly with F measure, those that had been prepared in the same batch showed strong co-clustering. For normalized Chao1 diversity, multiple sclerosis patients scored significantly lower than controls did.

The CDR3 covers 16 residues. CDR1 is SGDLS, CDR2 YYNGEE, per germline. With V trimmed by 6 bases and J by 4 bases, 14 bases remained unmatched. cDNA libraries of TCR beta carried unique molecular identifiers. With roughly 1 to 11 million T cells as the source, roughly 500,000 cDNA molecules resulted. TCRdb re-derived calls from the PCR reads in MiXCR, one entry per CDR3 protein. This repertoire shows hundreds of thousands of distinct CDR3 sequences, roughly 45% found once; its top ten account for 12%. About this clonotype: Its antigen is still unknown.

The V call is TRBV9, the J call TRBJ1-2, with 8 positions matching TRBD1. The source of this sequence is a girl under 18 with multiple sclerosis. The source material was blood. The CDR3 nucleotides are TGTGCCAGCAACGCGGTACCGGGACAGGTTTTCTATGGCTACACCTTC. It specifies CASNAVPGQVFYGYTF.